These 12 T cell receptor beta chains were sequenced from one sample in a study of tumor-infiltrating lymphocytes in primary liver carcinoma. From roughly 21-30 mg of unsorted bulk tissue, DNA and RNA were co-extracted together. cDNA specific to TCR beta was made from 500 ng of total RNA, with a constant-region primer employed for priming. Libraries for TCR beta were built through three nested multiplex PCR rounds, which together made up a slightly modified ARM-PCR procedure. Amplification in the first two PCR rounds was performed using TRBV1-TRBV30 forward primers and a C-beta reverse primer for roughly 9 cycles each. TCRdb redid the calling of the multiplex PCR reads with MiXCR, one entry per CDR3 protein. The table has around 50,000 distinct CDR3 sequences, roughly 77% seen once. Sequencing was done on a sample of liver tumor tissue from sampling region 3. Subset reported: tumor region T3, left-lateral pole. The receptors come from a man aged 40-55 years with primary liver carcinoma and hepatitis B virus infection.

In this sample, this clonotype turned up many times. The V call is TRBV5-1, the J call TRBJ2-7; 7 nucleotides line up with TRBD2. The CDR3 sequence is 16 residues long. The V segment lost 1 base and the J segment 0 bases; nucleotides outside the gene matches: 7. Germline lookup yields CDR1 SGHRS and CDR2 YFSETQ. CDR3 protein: CASSLSPSGTSYEQYF. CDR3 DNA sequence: TGCGCCAGCAGCTTGTCTCCCAGCGGGACCTCCTACGAGCAGTACTTC.

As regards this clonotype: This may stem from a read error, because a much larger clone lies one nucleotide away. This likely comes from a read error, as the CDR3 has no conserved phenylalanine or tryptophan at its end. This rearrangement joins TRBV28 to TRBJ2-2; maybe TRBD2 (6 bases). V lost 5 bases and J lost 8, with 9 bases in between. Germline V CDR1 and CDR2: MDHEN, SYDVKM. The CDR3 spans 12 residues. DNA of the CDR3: TGTGCCAGCAGTCCGGGGGAAGGGGAGCTGTTTTCT. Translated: CASSPGEGELFS.

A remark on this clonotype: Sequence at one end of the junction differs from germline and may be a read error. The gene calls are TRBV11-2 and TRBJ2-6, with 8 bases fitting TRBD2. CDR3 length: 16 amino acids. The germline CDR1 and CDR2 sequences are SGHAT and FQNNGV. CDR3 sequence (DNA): TGTGCCAGCAGCCCTGGACTAGCTGCTGGGGCCAACATCCTGACCTTC. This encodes CASSPGLAAGANILTF.

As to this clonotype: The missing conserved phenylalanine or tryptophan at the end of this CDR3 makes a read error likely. The CDR3 loop reads CASSQEEGHEQYY. As DNA, the CDR3 is TGCGCCAGCAGCCAAGAGGAGGGCCACGAGCAGTACTAC. The genes are TRBV4-1 and TRBJ2-7; maybe TRBD2 (6 bases). The CDR3 is 13 residues long. Germline loops: CDR1 MGHRA, CDR2 YSYEKL. V was shortened by 0 bases and J by 5 bases, with 8 bases between the two germline ends.

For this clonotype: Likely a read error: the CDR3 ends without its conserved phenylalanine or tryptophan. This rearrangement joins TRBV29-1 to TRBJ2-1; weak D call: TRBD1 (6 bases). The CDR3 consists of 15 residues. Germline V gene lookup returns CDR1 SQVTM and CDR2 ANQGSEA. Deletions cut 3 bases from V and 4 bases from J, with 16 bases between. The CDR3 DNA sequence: TGCAGCGTTGAGCGCAGGGACATGGGTTACAATGAGCAGTTCTTA. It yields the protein CSVERRDMGYNEQFL.

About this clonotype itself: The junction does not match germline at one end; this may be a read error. As DNA, the CDR3 is TGTGCCAGCAGTTTAGCGCACACTGAGACCCAGTACTTC. Its protein is CASSLAHTETQYF. The J gene is TRBJ2-5, the V gene TRBV11-2; D is perhaps TRBD2 (5 bases). Germline V gives CDR1 SGHAT, CDR2 FQNNGV. This CDR3 is built from 13 residues.

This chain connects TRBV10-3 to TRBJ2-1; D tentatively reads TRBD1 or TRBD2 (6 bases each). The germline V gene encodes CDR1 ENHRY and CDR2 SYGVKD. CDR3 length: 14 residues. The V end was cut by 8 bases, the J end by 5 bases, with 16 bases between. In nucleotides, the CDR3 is TGTGCCATCGGGGGGAGGACAGTCCACAATGAGCAGTTCTTC. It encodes CAIGGRTVHNEQFF.

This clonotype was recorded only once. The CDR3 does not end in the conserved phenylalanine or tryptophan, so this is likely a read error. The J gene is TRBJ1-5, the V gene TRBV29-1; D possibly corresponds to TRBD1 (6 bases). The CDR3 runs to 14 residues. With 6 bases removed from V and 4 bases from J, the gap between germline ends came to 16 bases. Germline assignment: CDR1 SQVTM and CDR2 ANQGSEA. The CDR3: CSVQQGPGNQPQHS. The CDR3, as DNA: TGCAGCGTCCAACAGGGCCCAGGGAATCAGCCCCAGCATTCT.

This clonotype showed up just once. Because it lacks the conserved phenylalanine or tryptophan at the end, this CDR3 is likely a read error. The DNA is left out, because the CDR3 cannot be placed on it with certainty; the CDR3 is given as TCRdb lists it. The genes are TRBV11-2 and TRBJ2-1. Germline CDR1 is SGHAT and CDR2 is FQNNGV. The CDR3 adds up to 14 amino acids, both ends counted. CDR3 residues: CASSLERGYNERCL.

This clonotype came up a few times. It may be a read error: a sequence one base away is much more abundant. DNA of the CDR3: TGTGCCAGCAGCGGTGGGGTCTACAATGAGCGGTTCTTC. This sequence encodes CASSGGVYNERFF. The V and J genes are TRBV7-9 and TRBJ2-1; D not resolved. Per germline, CDR1 SEHNR and CDR2 FQNEAQ (reference sequence). This CDR3 region has 13 residues.

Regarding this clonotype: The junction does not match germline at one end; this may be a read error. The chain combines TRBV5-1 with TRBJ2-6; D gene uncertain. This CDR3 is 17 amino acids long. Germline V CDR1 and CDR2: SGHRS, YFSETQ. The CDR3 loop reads CASNLAGTSSGANVLTF. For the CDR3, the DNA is TGCGCCAGCAACTTGGCCGGAACAAGCTCTGGGGCCAACGTCCTGACTTTC.

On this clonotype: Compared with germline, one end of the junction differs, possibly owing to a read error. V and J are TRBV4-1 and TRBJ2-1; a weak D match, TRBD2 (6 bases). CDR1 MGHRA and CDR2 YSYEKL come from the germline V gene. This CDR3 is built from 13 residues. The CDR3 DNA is TGTGCCATCAGCCAAGCCCCCCCGGGGGAGCAGTCCTTC. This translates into CAISQAPPGEQSF.